The rows below give T cell receptor beta chains drawn from one sample of a study of OX40 agonist ivuxolimab in advanced cancers. The repertoire was sequenced with immunoSEQ multiplex PCR; TCRdb's copy has only in-frame clones and lacks some. This sample has roughly 56,000 clones, with 80% to 90% found just once. This specimen consisted of CD4+ or CD8+ T cells sorted from blood, obtained in a trial of the OX40 agonist ivuxolimab. The receptors were sampled from an adult with an advanced solid tumor such as melanoma, head and neck, liver or kidney cancer. The CDR3 runs from the conserved cysteine through the conserved F or W.

CDR3 protein: CASSVNTDTDTQYF; V gene: TRBV9; J gene: TRBJ2-3
CDR3 protein: CASSRQVNQPQHF; V gene: TRBV19; J gene: TRBJ1-5
CDR3 protein: CASSRTEWRFKGGYTF; V gene: TRBV28; J gene: TRBJ1-2
CDR3 protein: CASSESQGFDNEQFF; V gene: TRBV2; J gene: TRBJ2-1
CDR3 protein: CASSLVVGLGGHTQYF; V gene: TRBV7-9; J gene: TRBJ2-3
CDR3 protein: CASSTSGSGRGGELFF; V gene: TRBV28; J gene: TRBJ2-2
CDR3 protein: CAISETGLAGSSYEQYF; V gene: TRBV10-3; J gene: TRBJ2-7
CDR3 protein: CASSLLGNYEQYF; V gene: TRBV28; J gene: TRBJ2-7
CDR3 protein: CASSLVGDEQYF; V gene: TRBV7-8; J gene: TRBJ2-7
CDR3 protein: CASSLGTRNRSPLHF; V gene: TRBV11-2; J gene: TRBJ1-6
CDR3 protein: CASSTYRTPKGWVEQYF; V gene: TRBV28; J gene: TRBJ2-7
CDR3 protein: CASRPRNRPDNQPQHF; V gene: TRBV6-6; J gene: TRBJ1-5
CDR3 protein: CASSSTSGSNNEQFF; V gene: TRBV7-9; J gene: TRBJ2-1
CDR3 protein: CATSRDQGAGTF; V gene: TRBV15; J gene: TRBJ1-2
CDR3 protein: CAISDYEWELAGQGSYNEQFF; V gene: TRBV10-3; J gene: TRBJ2-1
CDR3 protein: CASSQWQGGSGELFF; V gene: TRBV4-1; J gene: TRBJ2-2
CDR3 protein: CASSLGLAASYNEQFF; V gene: TRBV9; J gene: TRBJ2-1
CDR3 protein: CASSPGLAPSYEQYF; V gene: TRBV6-5; J gene: TRBJ2-7
CDR3 protein: CASSSSGPDTQYF; V gene: TRBV7-2; J gene: TRBJ2-3
CDR3 protein: CASSMQEGEETQYF; V gene: TRBV19; J gene: TRBJ2-5
CDR3 protein: CASSFGGSGETQYF; V gene: TRBV27; J gene: TRBJ2-5
CDR3 protein: CASTFSGSLGYTF; V gene: TRBV19; J gene: TRBJ1-2
CDR3 protein: CASSQDLTGELFF; V gene: TRBV4-3; J gene: TRBJ2-2
CDR3 protein: CASSTPSSGEQYF; V gene: TRBV28; J gene: TRBJ2-7
CDR3 protein: CASSSEAGGTGAYEQYF; V gene: TRBV7-8; J gene: TRBJ2-7
CDR3 protein: CASSSDRDTEAFF; V gene: TRBV11-3; J gene: TRBJ1-1
CDR3 protein: CASSQGTGGFTDTQYF; V gene: TRBV4-3; J gene: TRBJ2-3
CDR3 protein: CASSMTDTEAFF; V gene: TRBV5-1; J gene: TRBJ1-1
CDR3 protein: CASSLEGGLHQPQHF; V gene: TRBV5-1; J gene: TRBJ1-5